What follows are 27 T cell receptor beta chains derived from one specimen sequenced in a study of blood T cell repertoires in COVID-19 (TCRdb year 2020). Library creation used the immunoSEQ multiplex PCR assay. The table was pulled from immuneACCESS by TCRdb, which kept in-frame rearrangements only. Such tables lose some clones; where checked, under half of the loss comes from unresolved V genes, and the rest has no known cause. This sample gives 200,000 to 250,000 clones in total; about 85% of them show up just once. Of the sample, about 12% is held by the ten largest clones. The sequenced sample consisted of peripheral blood. These receptors came from a woman between 18 and 29 years old who had recovered from COVID-19.

The chain is built from TRBV5-1 and TRBJ2-3; 11 bases are shared with TRBD2. CDR3 size: 15 residues. Germline trimming cut 3 bases from V and 3 bases from J; bases unmatched to any gene: 3. CDR1 and CDR2 from the germline V gene are SGHRS and YFSETQ. CDR3 amino acids: CASSSLAGDTDTQYF. The DNA for the CDR3 is TGCGCCAGCAGCTCACTAGCGGGAGATACAGATACGCAGTATTTT.

V is TRBV7-9 and J is TRBJ1-4; the D is unclear. V was shortened by 1 base and J by 8 bases, with 8 bases between the two germline ends. This CDR3 comprises 13 residues. Germline lookup yields CDR1 SEHNR and CDR2 FQNEAQ (reference sequence). The DNA for the CDR3 is TGTGCCAGCAGCTTAGTCCGGTTGGAAAAACTGTTTTTT. It encodes CASSLVRLEKLFF.

The chain is built from TRBV3-1 (or the pseudogene TRBV3-2) and TRBJ1-1, with TRBD1 matching over 10 bases. V lost 4 bases and J lost 5; bases outside the gene matches: 7. The CDR3 extends over 15 amino acids. Per germline, CDR1 LGHDT and CDR2 YNNKEL (reference sequence). The CDR3 protein is CASSPEGQGWTEAFF. The CDR3 nucleotides read TGTGCCAGCAGCCCGGAGGGACAGGGGTGGACTGAAGCTTTCTTT.

This chain uses TRBV18 with TRBJ1-2, with D uncertain. The CDR3 extends over 15 amino acids. Between the trimmed V and J ends, which lost 6 bases and 2 bases, there was a span of 16 bases. CDR1 KGHSH and CDR2 LQKENI come from the germline V gene. CDR3 residues: CASSHPWGGNYGYTF. The CDR3 DNA reads TGTGCCAGCTCCCACCCCTGGGGAGGCAACTATGGCTACACCTTC.

CDR3 protein: CATSGDRTTGNTIYF. CDR3 nucleotides: TGTGCCACCAGCGGGGACAGGACCACCGGAAACACCATATATTTT. The rearrangement joins TRBV15 to TRBJ1-3; the match to TRBD1 covers 8 bases. This CDR3 contains 15 residues. V lost 5 bases, J lost 4 bases, and 7 bases stayed unmatched. Germline CDR1 reads LNHNV; CDR2 reads YYDKDF (reference sequence).

J is TRBJ2-5 and V is TRBV9; 12 bases align to TRBD1. The V and J ends lost 3 bases and 6 bases, in that order; junction bases with no gene match: 9. The CDR3 totals 16 residues. Germline V gene sequence: CDR1 SGDLS, CDR2 YYNGEE. The CDR3 sequence: CASSASGTGGGQTQYF. The CDR3 bases are TGTGCCAGCAGCGCCTCCGGGACAGGGGGCGGACAGACCCAGTACTTC.

V usage is TRBV13 and J usage is TRBJ2-5; 8 nucleotides line up with TRBD2. V lost 5 bases, J lost 1 base, and 12 bases stayed unmatched. Per germline, CDR1 PRHDT and CDR2 FYEKMQ (reference sequence). The CDR3 is 17 amino acids. CDR3 sequence (DNA): TGTGCCAGCAGCCCCCCGGGGGGGGGATTGGCCCAAGAGACCCAGTACTTC. Translating it yields CASSPPGGGLAQETQYF.

J is TRBJ2-1 and V is TRBV5-1; the match to TRBD2 covers 10 bases. The germline gives CDR1 SGHRS, CDR2 YFSETQ. Germline trimming cut 5 bases from V and 5 bases from J; bases unmatched to any gene: 4. This CDR3 region has 14 residues. The CDR3, as DNA: TGCGCCAGCAGTGAGCGGGAGGGCAACAATGAGCAGTTCTTC. Its translation is CASSEREGNNEQFF.

This chain uses TRBV29-1 with TRBJ2-7, with a weak D call TRBD1 (5 bases). CDR1 SQVTM and CDR2 ANQGSEA come from the germline V gene. This CDR3 is built from 15 residues. Trimming removed 2 bases at V and 0 bases at J, with 14 bases between. The CDR3 here is CSVEYGQTSSYEQYF. The CDR3 nucleotides read TGCAGCGTTGAATACGGACAAACCAGCTCCTACGAGCAGTACTTC.

The V and J genes are TRBV5-4 and TRBJ2-7; D is perhaps TRBD2 (5 bases). This CDR3 region has 14 residues. With 3 bases removed from V and 6 bases from J, the gap between germline ends came to 16 bases. The V gene's germline CDR1 is SGHNT and CDR2 YYREEE (reference sequence). The CDR3 DNA is TGTGCCAGCAGCTCATTTTATGTGGGGAGCGAGCAGTACTTC. This codes for CASSSFYVGSEQYF. The full variable domain, with the rest looked up from reference TRBV5-4 and TRBJ2-7, is ETGVTQSPTHLIKTRGQQVTLRCSSQSGHNTVSWYQQALGQGPQFIFQYYREEENGRGNFPPRFSGLQFPNYSSELNVNALELDDSALYLCASSSFYVGSEQYFGPGTRLTVT.

The CDR3 coding sequence is TGTGCCAGTAGTTCGACTAGGGCCAATGAGCAGTTCTTC. Protein product: CASSSTRANEQFF. The V and J genes are TRBV19 and TRBJ2-1; maybe TRBD2 (6 bases). This CDR3 spans 13 amino acids. Trimming took off 5 bases at V and 6 bases at J, with 11 bases between the two ends. Germline values: CDR1 LNHDA, CDR2 SQIVND (reference sequence).

The CDR3 sequence: CASSRTIGGYEQYF. The CDR3 nucleotides are TGTGCCAGCTCCCGTACAATAGGGGGATACGAGCAGTACTTC. J is TRBJ2-7 and V is TRBV18; maybe TRBD1 (6 bases). Germline V gives CDR1 KGHSH, CDR2 LQKENI. Trimming stripped 6 bases from V and 4 bases from J, with 16 bases between. The CDR3 spans 14 residues. The full variable domain, rest sourced from reference TRBV18 and TRBJ2-7, is NAGVMQNPRHLVRRRGQEARLRCSPMKGHSHVYWYRQLPEEGLKFMVYLQKENIIDESGMPKERFSAEFPKEGPSILRIQQVVRGDSAAYFCASSRTIGGYEQYFGPGTRLTVT.

The chain recombines TRBV11-2 with TRBJ2-7; TRBD2 aligns across 10 bases. Germline V gene data show CDR1 as SGHAT and CDR2 as FQNNGV. The CDR3 runs to 14 residues. Losses at the gene ends were 6 bases for V and 7 bases for J; bases not matched to a gene: 9. Here the CDR3 reads CASRQSSGRGEQYF. CDR3 sequence (DNA): TGTGCCAGCAGACAAAGCAGCGGGAGGGGAGAGCAGTACTTC.

This sequence joins TRBV19 and TRBJ1-5; possible D gene TRBD1, 6 bases. Trimming left V 2 bases short and J 3 bases short, with 11 bases between. CDR3 size: 15 residues. CDR1 and CDR2 (germline): LNHDA, SQIVND (reference sequence). CDR3 in amino acids: CASSIFRQANQPQHF. The CDR3 DNA reads TGTGCCAGTAGTATATTCCGACAGGCCAATCAGCCCCAGCATTTT.

The gene calls are TRBV7-9 and TRBJ2-1, with 9 bases matching TRBD1. With 6 bases clipped from V and 7 bases from J, the junction kept 7 bases outside the gene matches. Germline V gene lookup returns CDR1 SEHNR and CDR2 FQNEAQ (reference sequence). The CDR3 consists of 14 residues. The CDR3 protein is CASRSQGALNEQFF. The CDR3 region has the DNA TGTGCCAGCAGATCACAGGGGGCGCTGAATGAGCAGTTCTTC.

The rearrangement links TRBV6-2 or TRBV6-3 to TRBJ2-1; D unresolved. The germline V and J ends were trimmed by 6 bases and 8 bases, with 11 bases remaining between them. Looked up from germline, CDR1 is MNHEY and CDR2 is SVGEGT. This CDR3 is built from 12 residues. The CDR3 reads CASSSTNHEQFF. Written as DNA, the CDR3 is TGTGCCAGCAGCTCCACTAACCATGAGCAGTTCTTC.

The rearrangement uses TRBV21-1 and TRBJ1-1. TRBV21-1 is shown as a pseudogene. This CDR3 is 16 amino acids long. The DNA for the CDR3 is TGTGCCAGCAGCAAAGAGTGCCCGGGGAAGAACACTGAAGCTTTCTTT. Translation gives CASSKECPGKNTEAFF.

The chain is built from TRBV19 and TRBJ1-1; TRBD1 matches at 7 bases. This CDR3 has 15 residues. The ends lost 6 bases at V and 1 base at J; junction bases unmatched: 8. Germline values: CDR1 LNHDA, CDR2 SQIVND (reference sequence). CDR3 loop: CASSDRDGWNTEAFF. CDR3 nucleotides: TGTGCCAGTAGCGACAGGGATGGATGGAACACTGAAGCTTTCTTT. Combining the CDR3 with reference TRBV19 and TRBJ1-1 gives the whole variable domain DGGITQSPKYLFRKEGQNVTLSCEQNLNHDAMYWYRQDPGQGLRLIYYSQIVNDFQKGDIAEGYSVSREKKESFPLTVTSAQKNPTAFYLCASSDRDGWNTEAFFGQGTRLTVV.

The V gene is TRBV27, the J gene TRBJ2-2; D is possibly TRBD1 (6 bases). V dropped 9 bases and J dropped 0 bases, with 14 bases sitting between them. Germline V CDR1 and CDR2: MNHEY, SMNVEV (reference sequence). CDR3 size: 15 residues. This CDR3 reads CARAPGDANTGELFF. The CDR3 nucleotides read TGTGCCAGGGCTCCAGGGGACGCGAACACCGGGGAGCTGTTTTTT.

The chain joins TRBV6-6 to TRBJ2-4, with TRBD1 as a possible D gene (6 bases). The CDR3 loop spans 12 amino acids. Germline V gives CDR1 MNHNY, CDR2 SVGAGI (reference sequence). Between the trimmed V and J ends, which lost 6 bases and 7 bases, there was a span of 10 bases. For the CDR3, the DNA is TGTGCCAGCAGCACCCAGGGGAACATTCAGTACTTC. Translated: CASSTQGNIQYF.

V and J are TRBV14 and TRBJ1-3, with D maybe TRBD1 (6 bases). CDR1 is SGHDN, CDR2 FVKESK, per germline. This CDR3 spans 14 amino acids. Trimming stripped 6 bases from V and 0 bases from J, with 9 bases between. The CDR3 protein is CASRQGVSGNTIYF. Here the CDR3 DNA reads TGTGCCAGCAGACAGGGTGTCTCTGGAAACACCATATATTTT.

The J gene is TRBJ1-2, the V gene TRBV15; D might be TRBD1 (6 bases). V was shortened by 8 bases and J by 3 bases, with 10 bases between the two germline ends. This CDR3 is 12 amino acids long. The germline gives CDR1 LNHNV, CDR2 YYDKDF (reference sequence). For the CDR3, the DNA is TGTGCCACCTCGACAGGAGACTATGGCTACACCTTC. Translated, it gives CATSTGDYGYTF. Variable domain in full (rest from reference TRBV15 and TRBJ1-2): DAMVIQNPRYQVTQFGKPVTLSCSQTLNHNVMYWYQQKSSQAPKLLFHYYDKDFNNEADTPDNFQSRRPNTSFCFLDIRSPGLGDTAMYLCATSTGDYGYTFGSGTRLTVV.

This clone has only one observation. The rearrangement joins TRBV19 to TRBJ2-1; 15 positions agree with TRBD2. The CDR3 length is 16 residues. Germline CDR1 LNHDA, CDR2 SQIVND (reference sequence). V dropped 8 bases and J dropped 4; count of bases not matched to a gene: 6. The CDR3 nucleotides read TGTGCCAGTGGGACTAGCGGGAGGAGGGTATACAATGAGCAGTTCTTC. Protein product: CASGTSGRRVYNEQFF.

The V gene is TRBV19, the J gene TRBJ2-5; TRBD2 matches 10 bases. J gave up 4 bases and V 0 bases, and 11 bases lay outside the gene matches. Germline V CDR1 and CDR2: LNHDA, SQIVND (reference sequence). This CDR3 region has 18 residues. The CDR3 sequence is CASSIDPLAAGGRETQYF. CDR3 DNA sequence: TGTGCCAGTAGTATAGATCCCCTAGCAGCGGGAGGGCGAGAGACCCAGTACTTC.

The rearrangement uses TRBV19 and TRBJ1-1; the D gene is possibly TRBD1 (6 bases). V dropped 0 bases and J dropped 1 base, with 6 bases sitting between them. CDR3 length equals 14 residues. Germline CDR1 is LNHDA and CDR2 is SQIVND (reference sequence). The CDR3 is CASSIEGQNTEAFF. CDR3 nucleotides: TGTGCCAGTAGTATAGAGGGACAGAACACTGAAGCTTTCTTT.

This clone was recorded a few times. The chain has TRBV19 and TRBJ2-7; no definite D call. Trimming stripped 4 bases from V and 4 bases from J, with 8 bases between. The CDR3 has 12 residues. Germline lookup yields CDR1 LNHDA and CDR2 SQIVND (reference sequence). The CDR3 loop is CASSTSRYEQYF. For the CDR3, the DNA is TGTGCCAGTAGTACTAGTCGGTACGAGCAGTACTTC.

The chain is built from TRBV11-2 and TRBJ1-1, with 7 bases that match TRBD1. Per germline, CDR1 SGHAT and CDR2 FQNNGV. The CDR3 contains 15 residues. Trimming cost V 6 bases and J 2 bases; bases outside gene matches: 9. CDR3 amino acids: CASSLLGTANTEAFF. CDR3 nucleotide sequence: TGTGCCAGCAGTTTATTGGGGACAGCAAACACTGAAGCTTTCTTT.